Following are 21 T cell receptor beta chains from one sample sequenced in a study of immune evolution from preneoplasia to lung adenocarcinoma. Data came from immunoSEQ multiplex PCR; TCRdb stores just in-frame clones and leaves some out. The sample lists roughly 11,000 clones, about nine tenths seen once, with under 4.5% in the top ten. The sequenced sample consisted of FFPE invasive lung adenocarcinoma tissue. The source is a person between 65 and 79 years old with invasive lung adenocarcinoma.

CDR3 sequence: CASSSPGLNTEAFF. Written as DNA, the CDR3 is TGTGCCAGCAGTTCACCGGGCCTGAACACTGAAGCTTTCTTT. The gene calls are TRBV27 and TRBJ1-1, with D hard to call. Trimming removed 4 bases from V and 0 bases from J, with 9 bases in between. This CDR3 has 14 residues. Germline CDR1 is MNHEY and CDR2 is SMNVEV (reference sequence).

This rearrangement joins TRBV11-1 to TRBJ1-1; tentatively, D is TRBD1 (6 bases). V was pared by 11 bases and J by 1 base, with 14 bases between. Germline values: CDR1 SGHAT, CDR2 FQDESV (reference sequence). This CDR3 has 13 residues. CDR3 loop: CAVLAGANTEAFF. The CDR3 DNA reads as TGTGCCGTTTTGGCAGGGGCGAACACTGAAGCTTTCTTT.

This clone was observed a handful of times. The V and J genes are TRBV11-1 and TRBJ1-2; D gene uncertain. V was clipped by 5 bases and J by 7 bases, with 14 bases between them. Germline loops: CDR1 SGHAT, CDR2 FQDESV (reference sequence). The CDR3 has 13 amino acids. The chain's CDR3 is CASSQCFFCGYTF. CDR3 in DNA: TGTGCCAGCAGCCAATGCTTCTTTTGTGGCTACACCTTC.

The chain has TRBV30 and TRBJ1-5, with TRBD1 as a possible D gene (5 bases). The CDR3 extends over 14 amino acids. V lost 1 base and J 10 bases, leaving 17 bases between the germline ends. Germline V lookup: CDR1 GTSNPN, CDR2 SVGIG (reference sequence). The chain's CDR3 is CAWSAPGIISPQHF. CDR3 in DNA: TGTGCCTGGAGTGCCCCAGGGATAATTTCACCCCAGCATTTT.

The gene calls are TRBV11-2 and TRBJ2-5, with TRBD2 matching 10 bases. Germline V gene sequence: CDR1 SGHAT, CDR2 FQNNGV. Trimming removed 2 bases from V and 4 bases from J; junction bases left unmatched: 10. This CDR3 is built from 17 residues. The CDR3 sequence: CASSLPGLAANGETQYF. In DNA, the CDR3 is TGTGCCAGCAGCTTACCCGGACTAGCGGCTAACGGAGAGACCCAGTACTTC.

This chain uses TRBV28 with TRBJ1-1; D remains ambiguous. The germline gives CDR1 MDHEN, CDR2 SYDVKM. With 2 bases removed from V and 2 bases from J, the gap between germline ends came to 3 bases. The CDR3 is 12 amino acids. CDR3 bases: TGTGCCAGCAGTTTACTTAACACTGAAGCTTTCTTT. It yields the protein CASSLLNTEAFF.

The chain carries TRBV7-3 and TRBJ2-2; 8 nucleotides match TRBD1. The CDR3 is 16 residues long. V lost 2 bases and J lost 1; bases outside the gene matches: 3. Germline lookup yields CDR1 SGHTA and CDR2 FQGTGA. The CDR3 is CASSLQGAGNTGELFF. The DNA of the CDR3 is TGTGCCAGCAGCTTACAGGGGGCCGGGAACACCGGGGAGCTGTTTTTT. The whole variable domain, remainder taken from reference TRBV7-3 and TRBJ2-2, is GAGVSQTPSNKVTEKGKYVELRCDPISGHTALYWYRQSLGQGPEFLIYFQGTGAADDSGLPNDRFFAVRPEGSVSTLKIQRTERGDSAVYLCASSLQGAGNTGELFFGEGSRLTVL.

This chain links TRBV28 with TRBJ2-1; 10 nucleotides match TRBD2. Germline V gene lookup returns CDR1 MDHEN and CDR2 SYDVKM. The CDR3 is 14 amino acids. After removal of 6 bases from V and 8 bases from J, the junction contained 7 bases not matched to a gene. The CDR3 region is CASREREGRDEQFF. The CDR3 nucleotides read TGTGCCAGCAGAGAGCGGGAGGGCCGGGATGAGCAGTTCTTC.

This clone was picked up a small number of times. In nucleotides, the CDR3 is TGCGCCAGCAGGGAACAGGCAGAAGCTTTCTTT. Protein sequence: CASREQAEAFF. The chain uses TRBV10-2 and TRBJ1-1, with a possible D match to TRBD1 (5 bases). CDR1 is WSHSY, CDR2 SAAADI, per germline. Between the trimmed V and J ends, which lost 6 bases and 8 bases, there was a span of 10 bases. The length of the CDR3 is 11 residues.

The gene calls are TRBV4-1 and TRBJ1-5; D not resolved. This CDR3 spans 13 amino acids. V lost 0 bases and J 5 bases, leaving 5 bases between the germline ends. Germline V gene sequence: CDR1 MGHRA, CDR2 YSYEKL. The CDR3 bases are TGCGCCAGCAGCCAAGAAATCGATCAGCCCCAGCATTTT. It translates to CASSQEIDQPQHF.

The genes are TRBV9 and TRBJ1-1, with D unresolved. Trimming removed 4 bases from V and 8 bases from J, with 15 bases in between. The CDR3 runs to 13 residues. CDR1 and CDR2 (germline): SGDLS, YYNGEE. CDR3 in DNA: TGTGCCAGCAGCCGGGATCCCTCGAGGGAAGCTTTCTTT. Its translation: CASSRDPSREAFF.

This clone was picked up one time. The chain couples TRBV29-1 to TRBJ2-7; D is undetermined. The CDR3 is 12 amino acids. Trimming left V 7 bases short and J 3 bases short, with 13 bases between. Looked up from germline, CDR1 is SQVTM and CDR2 is ANQGSEA. The CDR3, as DNA: TGCAGCGCCCTAGGTGGCCTCTACGAGCAGTACTTC. It encodes CSALGGLYEQYF.

V usage is TRBV2 and J usage is TRBJ1-1; no firm D call. This CDR3 comprises 14 residues. Trimming removed 6 bases at V and 3 bases at J, with 14 bases between. CDR1 and CDR2 from the germline V gene are SNHLY and FYNNEI. The CDR3 DNA sequence: TGTGCCAGCAGGGCTAGGACCGGCGACACTGAAGCTTTCTTT. Translation: CASRARTGDTEAFF.

This chain joins TRBV10-3 and TRBJ1-1, with D possibly being TRBD1 (5 bases). The CDR3 length is 13 residues. V lost 7 bases and J 1 base, leaving 10 bases between the germline ends. Germline-derived CDR1 and CDR2 are ENHRY and SYGVKD. CDR3 nucleotides: TGTGCCATCATGCAGGGAAGGAACACTGAAGCTTTCTTT. It yields the protein CAIMQGRNTEAFF.

The V gene is TRBV28, the J gene TRBJ2-3; TRBD1 aligns across 8 bases. CDR1 is MDHEN and CDR2 is SYDVKM in the germline V gene. The CDR3 covers 16 residues. The V segment lost 2 bases and the J segment 0 bases; nucleotides outside the gene matches: 4. The CDR3 spells CASSLQGAASTDTQYF. The CDR3, as DNA: TGTGCCAGCAGTTTACAGGGGGCGGCTAGCACAGATACGCAGTATTTT.

V is TRBV27 and J is TRBJ1-2; 9 nucleotides agree with TRBD1. The length of the CDR3 is 13 residues. Germline V gene lookup returns CDR1 MNHEY and CDR2 SMNVEV (reference sequence). The J segment lost 8 bases and the V segment lost 6 bases, leaving 7 bases of the junction unmatched. CDR3 sequence: CASRPGQGGGYTF. CDR3 DNA sequence: TGTGCCAGCAGACCGGGACAGGGAGGAGGCTACACCTTC.

The genes are TRBV14 and TRBJ2-6; no clear D gene. The CDR3 has 17 amino acids. The V end lost 6 bases, the J end lost 0 bases, and 15 bases lay between the germline ends. The V gene's germline CDR1 is SGHDN and CDR2 FVKESK. The CDR3 reads CASSPYVTLSGANVLTF. The DNA of the CDR3 is TGTGCCAGCAGTCCCTATGTGACGCTCTCTGGGGCCAACGTCCTGACTTTC.

The table lists this clone with a count of one. DNA for the CDR3: TGTGCCATCAGTGAGCCCACGAGTGGGCCGGGCGCTTTCTTT. Its protein product is CAISEPTSGPGAFF. V usage is TRBV10-3 and J usage is TRBJ1-1; D gene ambiguous. Looked up from germline, CDR1 is ENHRY and CDR2 is SYGVKD. V shed 2 bases and J shed 11 bases, with 18 bases lying between them. The CDR3 is 14 residues long.

J is TRBJ2-2 and V is TRBV11-3, with 12 bases aligning to TRBD1. CDR3 length: 15 amino acids. CDR1 SGHNT and CDR2 YENEEA come from the germline V gene. V was clipped by 6 bases and J by 7 bases; unmatched bases: 6. The CDR3 bases are TGTGCCAGCAGTCCGGGACAGGGGGCCTACGGGGAGCTGTTTTTT. Translation gives CASSPGQGAYGELFF.

The rearrangement uses TRBV28 and TRBJ1-5; unclear D gene. Germline-derived CDR1 and CDR2 are MDHEN and SYDVKM. V lost 4 bases, J lost 0 bases, and 19 bases lay in between. The CDR3 contains 18 residues. The CDR3 nucleotides are TGTGCCAGCAGTTCTCGGCCAGGAGATTCTTATAGCAATCAGCCCCAGCATTTT. It encodes CASSSRPGDSYSNQPQHF.

The gene calls are TRBV5-1 and TRBJ1-1; D is perhaps TRBD1 (5 bases). Trimming shortened V by 1 base and J by 9 bases, and 13 bases separated the two germline ends. Germline CDR1 SGHRS, CDR2 YFSETQ. CDR3 length: 13 amino acids. CDR3 bases: TGCGCCAGCAGCTTGTCTGGGGCGACGAAAGCTTTCTTT. Its translation is CASSLSGATKAFF.